Included here is one T cell receptor beta chain sequence, with context. These data belong to a study of blood T cell repertoires in COVID-19. Study in general: The study drew acute and convalescent COVID-19 samples from the United States, Italy and Spain. PBMCs, B-cell-depleted T cells, or T cells were the source of the cDNA or gDNA that made up the material.

In the authors' workflow: Estimation of nucleated cell counts relied on the amplification of reference gene primers. Here immunoSEQ multiplex PCR was the method, and the copy in TCRdb shows in-frame clones only, minus some. V and J calls plus clone size are reproduced from that table; the DNA served to infer D and trimming. The repertoire holds roughly 77,000 clones, 70% to 85% seen once, with more than 20% in the top ten. Germline V gene data show CDR1 as MDHEN and CDR2 as SYDVKM. J lost 7 bases, V lost 5 bases, and 11 bases had no gene match. The CDR3 length is 15 residues. The sequenced material came from peripheral blood. This sequence was found in a man aged 55 to 70 with active or convalescent COVID-19. This sequence joins TRBV28 and TRBJ1-2; 9 positions agree with TRBD1. The CDR3 nucleotides are TGTGCCAGCAGTACCTCAGCGGGACAGGGCTTTGGCTACACCTTC. It codes for CASSTSAGQGFGYTF.